This TCR beta chain was captured in a study of early T cells in non-severe SARS-CoV-2 infection. This clonotype came up a few times. Unique molecular identifiers were added to individual cDNA molecules. MiXCR, applied by TCRdb to the 5' RACE reads, yields one record per CDR3 protein. The table includes some 61,000 distinct CDR3 sequences, roughly 10% detected once. The sample comprised whole blood. The TCR comes from an adult who was a healthcare worker with PCR-confirmed SARS-CoV-2 infection or an uninfected control (not recorded which).

CDR3 in amino acids: CASSLQIRGLAFF. In nucleotides, the CDR3 is TGTGCCAGCAGTTTGCAAATAAGGGGATTAGCTTTCTTT. The chain links TRBV28 to TRBJ1-1, with TRBD1 as a possible D gene (5 bases). The CDR3 contains 13 residues. The germline V and J ends were trimmed by 3 bases and 10 bases, with 15 bases remaining between them. Germline values: CDR1 MDHEN, CDR2 SYDVKM.